The present TCR beta chain was sequenced within a study of early T cells in non-severe SARS-CoV-2 infection (dated by TCRdb to the early 2020s). With regard to the full study: Because TCR sequencing relied on bulk RNA taken from unsorted whole blood, pairing of alpha and beta chains was not possible.

Library prep was done by 5' RACE. The instrument was a NextSeq 500. Unique molecular identifiers were attached to individual cDNA molecules in the TCR library protocol so that sequencing error and PCR bias could be corrected. Sequencing covered both TCR alpha and beta chains, and within each sample the abundances of alpha and beta sequences were tightly co-correlated. For the original study's pipeline: V gene, J gene and CDR3 annotation of TCR sequences was performed with Decombinator V4. TCRs were defined as expanded if a significant change between any two time points was detected under a Poisson model with p below 0.0001. TCR abundances were normalised to the total number of TCRs sequenced per sample and expressed as counts per million. TRAV1-2 paired with TRAJ12, TRAJ20 or TRAJ33 defined MAIT TCRs, while TRAV10 paired with TRAJ18 defined iNKT TCRs. A search of VDJdb, accessed on 1 November 2021, was run for TCRs annotated to CMV, EBV and SARS-CoV-2, with TCRs annotated for multiple antigens excluded. TCRdb reworked the public reads: Q25 trimming with fastp, MiXCR clone assembly, productive beta chains retained. Here each entry gathers all rows of one CDR3 protein and keeps the most common genes and DNA. What appears here as the V and J calls and clone size reflects TCRdb's work, not the paper's. This sample gives more than 55,000 distinct CDR3 sequences in total; about 12% of them show up just once. The ten largest make up 3.5% to 5.5% of the sample.

This was a case-control study nested in a cohort of healthcare workers in London, UK, who had nasopharyngeal swab PCR tests and blood samples taken every week. Healthcare workers were enrolled in the week of the UK lockdown, from 23 to 31 March 2020, and were followed every week for up to roughly 15 weeks. The research as a whole found: VDJdb matching was skewed toward anti-spike CD8 responses and likely underestimated virus-specific expansions, missing private and CD4 specificities.

This clonotype was counted many times. What this receptor recognizes is not known. Per-nucleotide qualities are absent, and no much larger clonotype sits a single base away. The germline V gene yields SGHAT for CDR1 and FQNNGV for CDR2. The V and J ends are trimmed by 0 bases and 6 bases, leaving 5 bases between them. The CDR3 measures 12 amino acids from cysteine to phenylalanine. Here the CDR3 DNA is all that survives: 36 bases in frame from base 1. The V and J genes are TRBV11-2 and TRBJ2-5; the D gene cannot be resolved reliably. The source is an adult who was a healthcare worker with PCR-confirmed SARS-CoV-2 infection or an uninfected control (not recorded which). The material sequenced was whole blood. The CDR3 is CASSLEVKTQYF. The DNA is as follows: TGTGCCAGCAGCTTAGAGGTGAAGACCCAGTACTTC. Reference TRBV11-2 and TRBJ2-5 proteins supply the regions before and after the CDR3; the full variable domain is: EAGVAQSPRYKIIEKRQSVAFWCNPISGHATLYWYQQILGQGPKLLIQFQNNGVVDDSQLPKDRFSAERLKGVDSTLKIQPAKLEDSAVYLCASSLEVKTQYFGPGTRLLVL.